This TCR beta chain came from a study of T cell responses to AZD1222 COVID-19 vaccine. Concerning this clone itself: Its antigen is not identified.

The repertoire was sequenced with immunoSEQ multiplex PCR; TCRdb's copy has only in-frame clones and lacks some. Of over 45,000 clones listed, over 75% are singletons. The CDR3 loop spans 12 amino acids. With 5 bases removed from V and 4 bases from J, the gap between germline ends came to 10 bases. Germline V gene sequence: CDR1 SQVTM, CDR2 ANQGSEA. Second-dose groups at about 4 or about 12 weeks were pooled. The study, taken as a whole, reports: Repertoires were obtained solely post-peak T cell response.

The clonotype originates from an adult who received the AZD1222 COVID-19 vaccine. The sequencing here drew on peripheral blood, taken 28 days after the second AZD1222 dose. The genes are TRBV29-1 and TRBJ2-3; D is undetermined. DNA for the CDR3: TGCAGCGTTTCGGCCGGCGCAGATACGCAGTATTTT. Amino acids: CSVSAGADTQYF.